This T cell receptor beta chain comes out of a study of blood T cell repertoires in COVID-19 (TCRdb year 2020). Describing the broader study: The collaborator samples originated in the United States, Italy and Spain and spanned the acute and convalescent phases of COVID-19. The prospective study material was composed of cDNA or gDNA derived from T cells, B-cell-depleted T cells, or PBMCs. Deeply sampled blood TCRbeta repertoires from subjects exposed to, actively infected with, or recovered from COVID-19 were included in the dataset. A freely available public database, intended as a resource for researchers studying the immune response to SARS-CoV-2, is where the repertoires were released. Samples came from the ongoing ImmuneRACE study (first 160 participants) plus 1,254 subjects from 6 global collaborators. Sample metadata almost always included a de-identified subject ID, COVID-19 status, age in years and sex. Where available, HLA class I and class II types were taken from metadata supplied by the sample provider and were not determined by assay-based typing.

Notes on this clone: Its specific antigen is unknown. Base qualities were left out, and no much larger clone turns up one base away.

Paper-wide results and their limitations: The amount of clinical and demographic metadata varied by source and participant and was provided uncurated.

Whole blood was collected in K2EDTA tubes by collaborating institutions according to the institutions' own protocols. For TCRbeta analysis, collaborator samples were shipped as frozen whole blood, as isolated PBMCs, or as DNA extracted from either sample type. TCRbeta CDR3 regions were amplified from genomic DNA using the immunoSEQ Assay, a bias-controlled multiplex PCR. In the paper's pipeline: The number of nucleated cells in each sample was estimated from the amplification of reference gene primers within the assay. To quantify the absolute abundance of each unique TCRbeta CDR3 rearrangement, sequence reads were collapsed and filtered. Productive Simpson clonality was computed per sample as the square root of Simpson's diversity index over productive rearrangements. The source is immuneACCESS, and TCRdb retained only in-frame sequences with V and J called. Part of the clones is not carried over; for the studies checked, unresolved V genes explain less than half of this, and the remainder is unexplained. That table furnishes V, J and clone size, whereas the DNA furnished D and trimming. Within this sample are tens of thousands of clones, with around 80% of them counted one time only. 1.2% of the sample lies in the top ten.

Trimming removed 0 bases from V and 8 bases from J, leaving 14 bases between the germline ends. From a lookup of the germline V gene, CDR1 and CDR2 are LGHNA and YNFKEQ. The CDR3 runs 15 residues from the cysteine to the phenylalanine. Just the 45-base CDR3 DNA is kept, in frame starting at base 1. The chain was built from TRBV4-2 and TRBJ2-1; perhaps TRBD2 is the D gene, with 6 bases matching. The sample comprised peripheral blood. The clonotype was recovered from a woman aged 80 or over with acute or convalescent COVID-19. This receptor has the CDR3 CASSQEGGAGDEQFF. The sequenced DNA is TGTGCCAGCAGCCAAGAGGGAGGCGCCGGGGATGAGCAGTTCTTC.